These T cell receptor beta chains were read from a single sample in a study of T cell repertoires in cytomegalovirus infection. TCRdb processed the reads anew with MiXCR; each CDR3 protein has one entry. Among 150,000 to 200,000 distinct CDR3 sequences listed, roughly 27% were seen once. Sequenced input: PBMCs. These TCRs come from a human donor in good health (CMV status not recorded). Some clones in this sample may be carry-over from other donors' samples. CDR3s include the opening cysteine and the closing phenylalanine or tryptophan. The D gene is left open where the match is weak. Size tells how often a clone was seen (once, few, many) or the class of an expanded clone, and some rows leave it out.

V: TRBV7-2; J: TRBJ1-5; size: -; D: -; DNA: TGTGCCAGCAGCCGATGGGGGGATGACAATCAGCCCCAGCATTTT; CDR3: CASSRWGDDNQPQHF
V: TRBV6-2/TRBV6-3; J: TRBJ1-2; size: few; D: -; DNA: TGTGCCAGCAGTTATGCCATGAAGTCGCGTGGCTACACCTTC; CDR3: CASSYAMKSRGYTF
V: TRBV7-9; J: TRBJ1-5; size: -; D: -; DNA: TGTGCCAGCAGCCTGGGCGGGCCCCAGCATTTT; CDR3: CASSLGGPQHF
V: TRBV6-1; J: TRBJ2-7; size: -; D: TRBD2; DNA: TGTGCCAGCAGGGCCGGGACTAGCGGTGCCTACGAGCAGTACTTC; CDR3: CASRAGTSGAYEQYF
V: TRBV7-2; J: TRBJ2-5; size: many; D: TRBD1; DNA: TGTGCCAGCAGATCGGGACAGGGCAGGGAAGAGACCCAGTACTTC; CDR3: CASRSGQGREETQYF
V: TRBV2; J: TRBJ2-1; size: few; D: -; DNA: TGTGCCAGCAGAAGAACAGACTACAATGAGCAGTTCTTC; CDR3: CASRRTDYNEQFF
V: TRBV7-2; J: TRBJ2-4; size: many; D: -; DNA: TGTGCCAGCAGCTCCGGCATGGCCAAAAACATTCAGTACTTC; CDR3: CASSSGMAKNIQYF
V: TRBV4-1; J: TRBJ2-5; size: -; D: -; DNA: TGCGCCAGCAGCCAAGATCCCGTGGGGGAAGAGACCCAGTACTTC; CDR3: CASSQDPVGEETQYF
V: TRBV19; J: TRBJ2-1; size: -; D: -; DNA: TGTGCCAGTCGGGACACGAGCTCCTACAATGAGCAGTTCTTC; CDR3: CASRDTSSYNEQFF
V: TRBV6-4; J: TRBJ2-3; size: -; D: TRBD1; DNA: TGTGCCAGCGCCAGGGGGATCAGCACAGATACGCAGTATTTT; CDR3: CASARGISTDTQYF
V: TRBV12-3/TRBV12-4; J: TRBJ1-6; size: -; D: TRBD1; DNA: TGTGCCAGCAGTTTACACAGCCCCCAGGGGGGCGGTTCACCCCTCCACTTT; CDR3: CASSLHSPQGGGSPLHF
V: TRBV5-1; J: TRBJ2-7; size: -; D: -; DNA: TGCGCCAGCAGCCGTACGTTCAGACAGAACTACGAGCAGTACTTC; CDR3: CASSRTFRQNYEQYF
V: TRBV19; J: TRBJ1-5; size: -; D: TRBD1; DNA: TGTGCCAGTCAGGCGGACAGGGGGTGGAATCAGCCCCAGCATTTT; CDR3: CASQADRGWNQPQHF
V: TRBV2; J: TRBJ1-1; size: few; D: -; DNA: TGTGCCAGCAGTACAGGGTCGGAATTTGGCACTGAAGCTTTCTTT; CDR3: CASSTGSEFGTEAFF
V: TRBV12-3/TRBV12-4; J: TRBJ1-5; size: many; D: TRBD1; DNA: TGTGCCAGCAGTTTTACGCGGGACAGGGGCAATCAGCCCCAGCATTTT; CDR3: CASSFTRDRGNQPQHF
V: TRBV5-6; J: TRBJ2-7; size: -; D: -; DNA: TGTGCCAGCAGCTTGGACGGAGCGTCCTACGAGCAGTACTTC; CDR3: CASSLDGASYEQYF
V: TRBV11-2; J: TRBJ2-1; size: -; D: TRBD2; DNA: TGTGCCAGCAGCTTAGCACTAGCGGGCAGTGAGCAGTTCTTC; CDR3: CASSLALAGSEQFF
V: TRBV7-2; J: TRBJ2-7; size: once; D: -; DNA: TGTGCCAGCAGAGGGGGGGGGACCCACTACGAGCAGTACTTC; CDR3: CASRGGGTHYEQYF
V: TRBV6-2/TRBV6-3; J: TRBJ2-4; size: many; D: -; DNA: TGTGCCAGCAGTAGGCCCCCGGGGGCCTCCTTTATAGCCAAAAACATTCAGTACTTC; CDR3: CASSRPPGASFIAKNIQYF
V: TRBV20-1; J: TRBJ2-7; size: -; D: -; DNA: TGCAGTGCTTACCGAGGGGGGGACTACGAGCAGTACTTC; CDR3: CSAYRGGDYEQYF
V: TRBV11-1; J: TRBJ2-5; size: few; D: -; DNA: TGTGCCAGCAGCGGTATGCGAGTCCAAGAGACCCAGTACTTC; CDR3: CASSGMRVQETQYF
V: TRBV2; J: TRBJ1-1; size: few; D: -; DNA: TGTGCCAGCAGCGCCTCACTGAACACTGAAGCTTTCTTT; CDR3: CASSASLNTEAFF
V: TRBV5-4; J: TRBJ2-5; size: -; D: TRBD1; DNA: TGTGCCAGCAGCGCCGGCGGGCGACAGGGAACTCAAGAGACCCAGTACTTC; CDR3: CASSAGGRQGTQETQYF
V: TRBV7-2; J: TRBJ1-6; size: few; D: TRBD1; DNA: TGTGCCAGCAGCTTTTACAGGGGTAATTCACCCCTCCACTTT; CDR3: CASSFYRGNSPLHF
V: TRBV12-3/TRBV12-4; J: TRBJ1-3; size: few; D: TRBD1; DNA: TGTGCCACCGGACAGGGCAGCTCTGGAAACACCATATATTTT; CDR3: CATGQGSSGNTIYF
V: TRBV7-3; J: TRBJ2-1; size: many; D: TRBD2; DNA: TGTGCCAGCAGCCTTCAGGGACTAGCGGGGGGGTTAATGTCCGGGGACAATGAGCAGTTCTTC; CDR3: CASSLQGLAGGLMSGDNEQFF
V: TRBV7-2; J: TRBJ2-2; size: many; D: -; DNA: TGTGCCAGCGCACACTCGGGGCAGTCAGGGGAGCTGTTTTTT; CDR3: CASAHSGQSGELFF
V: TRBV7-8; J: TRBJ2-3; size: few; D: TRBD2; DNA: TGTGCCAGCAGCTTAGTAGCGGGGGAGAGCACAGATACGCAGTATTTT; CDR3: CASSLVAGESTDTQYF
V: TRBV5-6; J: TRBJ2-7; size: few; D: -; DNA: TGTGCCAGCACCGGGATGGGGGAGCAGTACTTC; CDR3: CASTGMGEQYF
V: TRBV12-3/TRBV12-4; J: TRBJ1-1; size: many; D: -; DNA: TGTGCCAGCAGCCGGACAGCAACTCTGGGCACTGAAGCTTTCTTT; CDR3: CASSRTATLGTEAFF
V: TRBV5-6; J: TRBJ1-2; size: -; D: TRBD1; DNA: TGTGCCAGCAGCTTGGTCCTCGGACAGGAGATTAACTATGGCTACACCTTC; CDR3: CASSLVLGQEINYGYTF
V: TRBV6-5; J: TRBJ2-1; size: few; D: -; DNA: TGTGCCAGCAGTTACGATCTTGAGCAGTTCTTC; CDR3: CASSYDLEQFF
V: TRBV4-1; J: TRBJ1-1; size: few; D: -; DNA: TGCGCCAGCAGCCTTCTCGAGGGAAACACTGAAGCTTTCTTT; CDR3: CASSLLEGNTEAFF
V: TRBV14; J: TRBJ1-1; size: -; D: TRBD1; DNA: TGTGCCAGCAGCCTAAGGACAGGCGGGAAAACTGAAGCTTTCTTT; CDR3: CASSLRTGGKTEAFF
V: TRBV2; J: TRBJ2-3; size: -; D: -; DNA: TGTGCCAGTGGGTCCCGGGGGCGAACAGATACGCAGTATTTT; CDR3: CASGSRGRTDTQYF
V: TRBV7-9; J: TRBJ2-7; size: -; D: -; DNA: TGTGCCAGCAGGACAGGAGCGGTCTACGAGCAGTACTTC; CDR3: CASRTGAVYEQYF
V: TRBV6-8; J: TRBJ2-1; size: -; D: -; DNA: TGTGCCAGCAGGATGTACTACAATGAGCAGTTCTTC; CDR3: CASRMYYNEQFF